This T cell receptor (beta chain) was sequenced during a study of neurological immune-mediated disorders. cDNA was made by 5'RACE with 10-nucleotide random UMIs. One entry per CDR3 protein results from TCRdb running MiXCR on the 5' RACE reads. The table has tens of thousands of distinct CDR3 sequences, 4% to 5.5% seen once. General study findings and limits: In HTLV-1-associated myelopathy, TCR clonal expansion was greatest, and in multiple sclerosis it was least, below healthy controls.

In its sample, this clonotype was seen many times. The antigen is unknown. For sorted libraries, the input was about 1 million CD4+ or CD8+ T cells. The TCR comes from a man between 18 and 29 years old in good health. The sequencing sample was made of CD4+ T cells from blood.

CDR3 amino acids: CASSRQTISYNEQFF. The CDR3 DNA sequence: TGCGCCAGCAGCCGACAGACCATCTCCTACAATGAGCAGTTCTTC. V and J are TRBV5-1 and TRBJ2-1; TRBD1 might be the D (5 bases). Per the germline V gene, CDR1 is SGHRS and CDR2 is YFSETQ. This CDR3 is built from 15 residues. Trimming shortened V by 4 bases and J by 0 bases, and 11 bases separated the two germline ends.